These T cell receptor beta chains were read from a single sample in a study of blood T cell repertoires in COVID-19. Produced via immunoSEQ multiplex PCR; TCRdb's table is partial and in-frame only. Altogether roughly 150,000 clones are present, around 85% being singletons, with the ten largest covering more than 9.5%. The sequenced sample consisted of peripheral blood. These receptor sequences come from a man aged 55 to 70 with active or convalescent COVID-19. The CDR3 runs from the conserved cysteine through the conserved F or W. Fields, in order: V gene, J gene, CDR3 length, clone size, D gene, CDR3 DNA, CDR3 protein. A D gene is named only where the DNA matches it firmly. Clone size is not always given. Where it is, it says once, few, many or a class for expanded clones.

TRBV21-1	TRBJ2-4	19	.	.	TGTGCCAGCAGCAAAGCTGCGAGGACTAGCGGGCTAGCCAAAAACATTCAGTACTTC	CASSKAARTSGLAKNIQYF
TRBV5-1	TRBJ2-5	14	.	.	TGCGCCAGCAGCCTCTGGAGGGACCAAGAGACCCAGTACTTC	CASSLWRDQETQYF
TRBV7-6	TRBJ2-2	13	.	.	TGTGCCAGCAGCCCGAGGGAGTGGGGGGAGCTGTTTTTT	CASSPREWGELFF
TRBV19	TRBJ2-4	14	once	TRBD1	TGTGCCAGTAAGGGACAGGGGGATCGAGACATTCAGTACTTC	CASKGQGDRDIQYF
TRBV16	TRBJ2-1	16	once	TRBD2	TGTGCCAGCAGCCAATCGGGCGGGAGGGCCTACAATGAGCAGTTCTTC	CASSQSGGRAYNEQFF
TRBV28	TRBJ1-2	13	few	TRBD1	TGTGCCGTCCACCACCGGGACAGCTATGGCTACACCTTC	CAVHHRDSYGYTF
TRBV7-2	TRBJ2-1	17	.	.	TGTGCCAGCAGCTTAGAAACTGGTGCGGGAATCTACAATGAGCAGTTCTTC	CASSLETGAGIYNEQFF
TRBV7-8	TRBJ2-3	17	.	TRBD2	TGTGCCAGCAGCTTAGCCGCCACTAGCGTCAGCACAGATACGCAGTATTTT	CASSLAATSVSTDTQYF
TRBV5-1	TRBJ2-3	15	.	.	TGCGCCAGCAGCCCCGGCAGCGTCAGCACAGATACGCAGTATTTT	CASSPGSVSTDTQYF
TRBV7-9	TRBJ2-7	13	.	.	TGTGCCAGCAGCTCCGACACGTCCTACGAGCAGTACTTC	CASSSDTSYEQYF
TRBV2	TRBJ1-5	15	few	.	TGTGCCAGCAGGAAGGAGGGGCTTAGCAATCAGCCCCAGCATTTT	CASRKEGLSNQPQHF
TRBV28	TRBJ1-4	16	.	.	TGTGCCAGCAGTCCCCCGGGGAGCACAACTAATGAAAAACTGTTTTTT	CASSPPGSTTNEKLFF
TRBV27	TRBJ2-7	14	.	.	TGTGCCAGCAGTACCACACAGGGTACGCGGGAGCAGTACTTC	CASSTTQGTREQYF
TRBV3-1/TRBV3-2	TRBJ1-2	16	.	.	TGTGCCAGCAGCCAAGCCGGCTTAGCGGGGGACTATGGCTACACCTTC	CASSQAGLAGDYGYTF
TRBV7-9	TRBJ1-1	19	.	TRBD1	TGTGCCAGCAGCTTAGACCTGACAGGGTCTAATAGCATGAACACTGAAGCTTTCTTT	CASSLDLTGSNSMNTEAFF
TRBV7-2	TRBJ2-7	13	.	.	TGTGCCAGCAGCTTAGGACAGCACTACGAGCAGTACTTC	CASSLGQHYEQYF
TRBV5-5	TRBJ2-3	18	.	TRBD2	TGTGCCAGCAGCTTGTTTCAGCGGGAGGGCCGGCGCACAGATACGCAGTATTTT	CASSLFQREGRRTDTQYF
TRBV19	TRBJ1-2	14	.	.	TGTGCCAGTACCATACCGGGACAAATCATTGGCTACACCTTC	CASTIPGQIIGYTF
TRBV6-5	TRBJ1-1	15	.	.	TGTGCCAGCAGTTACTCTCCCTCCGGTGGCACTGAAGCTTTCTTT	CASSYSPSGGTEAFF
TRBV9	TRBJ2-1	18	few	.	TGTGCCAGCAGCGCTCCAACCGGGGCGGGACGGTCCTACAATGAGCAGTTCTTC	CASSAPTGAGRSYNEQFF
TRBV2	TRBJ2-1	15	.	.	TGTGCCAGCAGTGGGGGGCGGAGCTCCTACAATGAGCAGTTCTTC	CASSGGRSSYNEQFF
TRBV18	TRBJ2-1	16	.	.	TGTGCCAGCTCACCACCTTCCGTATCCTCCTACAATGAGCAGTTCTTC	CASSPPSVSSYNEQFF
TRBV7-9	TRBJ1-3	14	.	.	TGTGCCAGCAGCTTAGAGAGAACTGGAAACACCATATATTTT	CASSLERTGNTIYF
TRBV10-2	TRBJ2-2	15	.	TRBD2	TGCGCCAGCACCTTACTAGCGGGGGGGCCCGGGGAGCTGTTTTTT	CASTLLAGGPGELFF
TRBV6-1	TRBJ1-1	16	.	.	TGTGCCAGCAGTGAACGGGAGGGAGGCGTGATGACTGAAGCTTTCTTT	CASSEREGGVMTEAFF
TRBV7-9	TRBJ2-7	13	few	.	TGTGCCAGCAGCCGAACCACAGAATACGAGCAGTACTTC	CASSRTTEYEQYF
TRBV6-4	TRBJ1-2	16	.	.	TGTGCCAGCAGCCGGGACCCAACGGGGGCTAACTATGGCTACACCTTC	CASSRDPTGANYGYTF
TRBV6-5	TRBJ2-3	14	.	.	TGTGCCAGCAGTTATGTGTCGGACGGGGGTACGCAGTATTTT	CASSYVSDGGTQYF
TRBV9	TRBJ2-3	17	.	TRBD1	TGTGCCAGCAGCTCGGACCCGGGGACAGCTAGCACAGATACGCAGTATTTT	CASSSDPGTASTDTQYF